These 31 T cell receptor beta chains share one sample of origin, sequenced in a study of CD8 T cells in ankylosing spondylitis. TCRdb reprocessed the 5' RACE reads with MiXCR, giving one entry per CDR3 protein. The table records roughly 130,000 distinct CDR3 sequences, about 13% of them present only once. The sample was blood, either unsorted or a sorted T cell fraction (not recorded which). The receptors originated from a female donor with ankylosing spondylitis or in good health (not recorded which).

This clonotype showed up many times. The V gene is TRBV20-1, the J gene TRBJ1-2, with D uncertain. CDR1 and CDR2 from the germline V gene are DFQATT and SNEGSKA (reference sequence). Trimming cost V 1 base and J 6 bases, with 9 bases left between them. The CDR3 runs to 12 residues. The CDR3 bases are TGCAGTGCTAGAGTTCTGGCTAATGGCTACACCTTC. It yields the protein CSARVLANGYTF.

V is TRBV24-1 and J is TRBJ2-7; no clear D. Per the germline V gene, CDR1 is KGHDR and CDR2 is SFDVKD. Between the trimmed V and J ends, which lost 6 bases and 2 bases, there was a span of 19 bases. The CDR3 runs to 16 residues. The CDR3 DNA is TGTGCCACCAGTCGAAAACTCGGGCCCACACCCTACGAGCAGTACTTC. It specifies CATSRKLGPTPYEQYF.

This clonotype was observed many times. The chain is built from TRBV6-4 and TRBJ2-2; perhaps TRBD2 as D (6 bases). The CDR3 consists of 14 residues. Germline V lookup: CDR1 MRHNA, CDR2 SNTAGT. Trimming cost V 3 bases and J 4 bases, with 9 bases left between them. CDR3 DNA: TGTGCCAGCAGTGAAAACGGGGGCACCGGGGAGCTGTTTTTT. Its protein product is CASSENGGTGELFF.

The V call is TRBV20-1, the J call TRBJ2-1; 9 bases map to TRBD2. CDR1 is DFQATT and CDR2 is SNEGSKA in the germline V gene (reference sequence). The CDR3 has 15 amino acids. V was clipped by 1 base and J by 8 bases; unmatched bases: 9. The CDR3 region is CSARALMTSGDEQFF. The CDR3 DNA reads TGCAGTGCTAGAGCTCTCATGACTAGCGGTGATGAGCAGTTCTTC.

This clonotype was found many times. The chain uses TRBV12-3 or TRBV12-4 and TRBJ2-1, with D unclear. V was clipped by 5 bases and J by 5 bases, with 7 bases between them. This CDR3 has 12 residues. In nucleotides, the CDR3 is TGTGCCAGCAGTACAACGGACAATGAGCAGTTCTTC. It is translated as CASSTTDNEQFF.

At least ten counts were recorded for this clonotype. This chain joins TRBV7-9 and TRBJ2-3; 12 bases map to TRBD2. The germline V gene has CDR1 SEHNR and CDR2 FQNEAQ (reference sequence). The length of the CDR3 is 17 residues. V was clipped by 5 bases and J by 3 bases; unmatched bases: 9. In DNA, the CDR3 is TGTGCCAGCAGCCCCAGGGCCGGACTAGCGGGGACAGATACGCAGTATTTT. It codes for CASSPRAGLAGTDTQYF.

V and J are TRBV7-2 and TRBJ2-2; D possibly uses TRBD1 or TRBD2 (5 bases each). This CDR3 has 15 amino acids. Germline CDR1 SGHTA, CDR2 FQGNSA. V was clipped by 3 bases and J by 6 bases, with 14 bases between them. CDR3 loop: CASSFRDHGSGELFF. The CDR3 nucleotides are TGTGCCAGCAGCTTTCGGGACCATGGGTCCGGGGAGCTGTTTTTT.

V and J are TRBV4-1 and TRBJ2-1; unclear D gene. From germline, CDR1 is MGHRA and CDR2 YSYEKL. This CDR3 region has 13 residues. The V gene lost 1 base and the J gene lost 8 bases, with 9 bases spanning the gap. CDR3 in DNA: TGCGCCAGCAGCCAAGGGCAGTTCGATGAGCAGTTCTTC. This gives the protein CASSQGQFDEQFF.

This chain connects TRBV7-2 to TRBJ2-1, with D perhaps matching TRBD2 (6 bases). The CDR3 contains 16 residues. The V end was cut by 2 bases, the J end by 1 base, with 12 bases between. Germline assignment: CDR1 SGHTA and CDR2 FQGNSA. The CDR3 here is CASSLFSGTSYNEQFF. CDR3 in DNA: TGTGCCAGCAGCTTATTTAGCGGCACTTCCTACAATGAGCAGTTCTTC.

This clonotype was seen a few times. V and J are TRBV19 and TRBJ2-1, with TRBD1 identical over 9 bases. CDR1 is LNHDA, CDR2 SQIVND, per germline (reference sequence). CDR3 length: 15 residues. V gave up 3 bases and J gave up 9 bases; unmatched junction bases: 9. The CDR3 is CASSITQGAIGEQFF. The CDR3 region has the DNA TGTGCCAGTAGTATTACACAGGGGGCGATCGGTGAGCAGTTCTTC.

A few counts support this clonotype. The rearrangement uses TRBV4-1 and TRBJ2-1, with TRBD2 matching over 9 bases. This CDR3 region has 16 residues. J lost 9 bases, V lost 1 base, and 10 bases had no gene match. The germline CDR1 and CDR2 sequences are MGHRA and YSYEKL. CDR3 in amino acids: CASSQGSGRVWGEQFF. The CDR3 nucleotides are TGCGCCAGCAGCCAAGGTAGCGGGAGAGTTTGGGGTGAGCAGTTCTTC.

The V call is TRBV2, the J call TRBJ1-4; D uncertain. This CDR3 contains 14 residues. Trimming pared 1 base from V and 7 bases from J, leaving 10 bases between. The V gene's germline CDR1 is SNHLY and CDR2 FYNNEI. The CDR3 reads CASSEDNRVEKLFF. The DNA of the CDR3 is TGTGCCAGCAGTGAAGACAATAGAGTTGAAAAACTGTTTTTT.

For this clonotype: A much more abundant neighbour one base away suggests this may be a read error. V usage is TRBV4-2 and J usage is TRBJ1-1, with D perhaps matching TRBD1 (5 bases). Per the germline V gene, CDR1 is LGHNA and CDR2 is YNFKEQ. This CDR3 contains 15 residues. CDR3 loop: CASSQDVGGNTEDFF. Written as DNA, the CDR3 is TGTGCCAGCAGCCAAGATGTGGGGGGGAACACTGAAGATTTCTTT.

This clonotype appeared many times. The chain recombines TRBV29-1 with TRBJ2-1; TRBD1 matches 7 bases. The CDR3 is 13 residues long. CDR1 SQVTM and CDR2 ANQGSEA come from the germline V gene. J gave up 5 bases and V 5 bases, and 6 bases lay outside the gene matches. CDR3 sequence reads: CSVKGDRNNEQFF. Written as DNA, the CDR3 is TGCAGCGTTAAAGGGGACAGAAACAATGAGCAGTTCTTC.

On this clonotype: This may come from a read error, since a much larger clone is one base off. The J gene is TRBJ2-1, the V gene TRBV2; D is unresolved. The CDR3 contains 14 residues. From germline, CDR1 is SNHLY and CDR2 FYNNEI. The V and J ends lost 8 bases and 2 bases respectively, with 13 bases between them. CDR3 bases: TGTGCCAGCGCAGGCAAGGTGGCCTACAATGAGCAGTTCTTC. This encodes CASAGKVAYNEQFF.

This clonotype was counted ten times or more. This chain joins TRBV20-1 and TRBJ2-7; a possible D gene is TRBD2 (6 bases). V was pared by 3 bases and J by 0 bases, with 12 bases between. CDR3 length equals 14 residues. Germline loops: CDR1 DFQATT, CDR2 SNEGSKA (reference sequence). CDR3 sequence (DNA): TGCAGTGCTAGTGCTGCGGGGAGCTCCTACGAGCAGTACTTC. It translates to CSASAAGSSYEQYF.

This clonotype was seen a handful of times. Here the CDR3 DNA reads TGTGCCAGCAGCTTAGTCTTACAGCGGGGGGTAGAAACCCAGTACTTC. Amino acids: CASSLVLQRGVETQYF. The rearrangement uses TRBV11-2 and TRBJ2-5, with 9 bases fitting TRBD2. Losses at the gene ends were 1 base for V and 8 bases for J; bases not matched to a gene: 11. The CDR3 spans 16 residues. The germline CDR1 and CDR2 sequences are SGHAT and FQNNGV.

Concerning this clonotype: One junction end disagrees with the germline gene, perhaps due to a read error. CDR3 in amino acids: CASSSTRGDEQFF. CDR3 bases: TGTGCTAGCAGCTCGACTAGGGGAGATGAGCAGTTCTTC. V is TRBV7-7 and J is TRBJ2-1; tentative D call: TRBD2 (6 bases). CDR1 and CDR2 from the germline V gene are SSHAT and FNYEAQ (reference sequence). The CDR3 loop spans 13 amino acids.

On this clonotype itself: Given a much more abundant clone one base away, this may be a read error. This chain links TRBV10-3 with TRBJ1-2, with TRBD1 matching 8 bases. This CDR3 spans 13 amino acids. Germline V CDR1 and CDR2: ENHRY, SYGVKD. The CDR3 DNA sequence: TGTGCCGTCAGTGACACAGGGGGTGCGGGCTACACCTTC. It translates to CAVSDTGGAGYTF.

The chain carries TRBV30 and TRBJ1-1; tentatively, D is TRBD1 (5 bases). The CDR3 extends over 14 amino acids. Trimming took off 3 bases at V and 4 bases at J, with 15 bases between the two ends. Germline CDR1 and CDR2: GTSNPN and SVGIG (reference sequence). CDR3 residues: CAWSRGVEGTEAFF. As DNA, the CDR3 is TGTGCCTGGAGCCGAGGGGTGGAGGGCACTGAAGCTTTCTTT.

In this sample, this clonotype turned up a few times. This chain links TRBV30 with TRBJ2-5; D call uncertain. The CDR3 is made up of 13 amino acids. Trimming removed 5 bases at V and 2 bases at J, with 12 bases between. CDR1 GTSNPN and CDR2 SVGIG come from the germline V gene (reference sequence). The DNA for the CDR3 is TGTGCCTGGTCGCGACTCGATCAAGAGACCCAGTACTTC. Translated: CAWSRLDQETQYF.

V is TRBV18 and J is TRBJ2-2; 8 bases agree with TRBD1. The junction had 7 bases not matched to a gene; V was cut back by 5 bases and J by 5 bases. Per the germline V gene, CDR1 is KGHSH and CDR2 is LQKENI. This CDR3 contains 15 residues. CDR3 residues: CASSTGQGGTGELFF. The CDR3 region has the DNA TGTGCCAGCTCAACCGGACAGGGAGGAACCGGGGAGCTGTTTTTT.

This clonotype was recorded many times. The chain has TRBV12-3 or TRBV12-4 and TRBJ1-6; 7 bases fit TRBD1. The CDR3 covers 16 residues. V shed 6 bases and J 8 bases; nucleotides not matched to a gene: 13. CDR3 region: CASRPDRAKWDSPLHF. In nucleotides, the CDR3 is TGTGCCAGCAGACCCGACAGGGCTAAGTGGGATTCACCCCTCCACTTT.

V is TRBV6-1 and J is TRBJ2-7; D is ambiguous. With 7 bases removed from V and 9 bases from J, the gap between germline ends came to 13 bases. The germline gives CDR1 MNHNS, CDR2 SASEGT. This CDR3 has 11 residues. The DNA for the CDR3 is TGTGCCAGCACCCTTATGGCCTGGCAGTACTTC. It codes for CASTLMAWQYF.

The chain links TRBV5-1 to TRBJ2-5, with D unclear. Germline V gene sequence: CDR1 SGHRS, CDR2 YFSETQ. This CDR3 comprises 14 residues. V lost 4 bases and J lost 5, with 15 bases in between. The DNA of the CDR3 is TGCGCCAGCAGCCAAGTGGACCACCGGGAGACCCAGTACTTC. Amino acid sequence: CASSQVDHRETQYF.

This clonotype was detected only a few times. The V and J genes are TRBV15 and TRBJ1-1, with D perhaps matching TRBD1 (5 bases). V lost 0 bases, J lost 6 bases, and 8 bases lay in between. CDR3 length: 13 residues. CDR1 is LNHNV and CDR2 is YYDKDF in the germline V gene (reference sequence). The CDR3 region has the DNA TGTGCCACCAGCAGAGAACAGGTATCTGAAGCTTTCTTT. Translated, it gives CATSREQVSEAFF.

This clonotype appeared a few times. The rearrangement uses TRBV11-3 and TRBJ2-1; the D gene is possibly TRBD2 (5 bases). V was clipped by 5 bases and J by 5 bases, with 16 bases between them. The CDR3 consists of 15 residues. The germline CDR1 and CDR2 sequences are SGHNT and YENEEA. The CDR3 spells CASSLGPSPNNEQFF. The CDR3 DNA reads TGTGCCAGCAGCCTAGGTCCTAGCCCTAACAATGAGCAGTTCTTC. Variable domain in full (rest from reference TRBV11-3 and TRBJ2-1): EAGVVQSPRYKIIEKKQPVAFWCNPISGHNTLYWYLQNLGQGPELLIRYENEEAVDDSQLPKDRFSAERLKGVDSTLKIQPAELGDSAVYLCASSLGPSPNNEQFFGPGTRLTVL.

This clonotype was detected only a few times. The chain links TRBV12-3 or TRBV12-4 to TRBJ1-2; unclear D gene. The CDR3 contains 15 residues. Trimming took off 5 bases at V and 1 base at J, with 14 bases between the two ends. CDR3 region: CASSVDGTINYGYTF. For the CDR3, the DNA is TGTGCCAGCAGTGTAGACGGTACGATTAACTATGGCTACACCTTC.

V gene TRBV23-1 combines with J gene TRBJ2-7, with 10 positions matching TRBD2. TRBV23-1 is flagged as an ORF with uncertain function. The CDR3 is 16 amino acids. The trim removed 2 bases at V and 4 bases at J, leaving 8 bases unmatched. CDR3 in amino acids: CASSQKAASGSYEQYF. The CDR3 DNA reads TGCGCCAGCAGTCAAAAGGCGGCTAGCGGGAGTTACGAGCAGTACTTC.

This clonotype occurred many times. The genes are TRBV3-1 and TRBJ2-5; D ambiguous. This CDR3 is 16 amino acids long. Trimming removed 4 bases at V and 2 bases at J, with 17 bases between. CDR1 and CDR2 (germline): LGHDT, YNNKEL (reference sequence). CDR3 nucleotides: TGTGCCAGCAGCCTTCCCCTTACAGAAAAACAAGAGACCCAGTACTTC. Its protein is CASSLPLTEKQETQYF.

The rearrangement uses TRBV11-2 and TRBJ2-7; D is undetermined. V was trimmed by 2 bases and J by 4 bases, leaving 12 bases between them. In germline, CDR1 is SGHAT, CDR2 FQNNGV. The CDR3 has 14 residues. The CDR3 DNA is TGTGCCAGCAGCTTATCAGGCCCCCTATACGAGCAGTACTTC. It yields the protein CASSLSGPLYEQYF.